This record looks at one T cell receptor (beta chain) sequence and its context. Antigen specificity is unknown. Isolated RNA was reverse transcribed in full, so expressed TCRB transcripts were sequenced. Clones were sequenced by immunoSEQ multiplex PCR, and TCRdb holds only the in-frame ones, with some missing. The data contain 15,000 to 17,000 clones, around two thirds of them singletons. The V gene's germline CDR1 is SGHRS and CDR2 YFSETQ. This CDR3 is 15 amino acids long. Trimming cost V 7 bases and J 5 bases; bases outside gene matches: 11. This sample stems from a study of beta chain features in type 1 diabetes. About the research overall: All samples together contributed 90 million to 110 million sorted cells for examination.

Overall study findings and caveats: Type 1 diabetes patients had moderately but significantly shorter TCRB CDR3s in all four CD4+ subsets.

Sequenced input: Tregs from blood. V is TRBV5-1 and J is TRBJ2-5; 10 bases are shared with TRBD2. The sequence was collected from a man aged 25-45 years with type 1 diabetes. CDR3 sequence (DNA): TGCGCCAGCGCGACCGGGACTAGCGTTGGGGAGACCCAGTACTTC. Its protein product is CASATGTSVGETQYF.